One and the same sample provided the 3 T cell receptor beta chains below, sequenced in a study of Graves' ophthalmopathy and Graves' hyperthyroidism. From RNA, the CDR3 regions of TCR beta chains were amplified and sequenced. RT-PCR was first run with HTBI primers, then multiplex PCR in a second round. From the multiplex PCR reads, TCRdb called clonotypes with MiXCR, one entry per CDR3 protein. The sample has approximately 640,000 distinct CDR3 sequences, 35% to 50% seen once. The sequencing sample was made of peripheral blood. Every receptor here comes from an adult man with Graves' ophthalmopathy.

Comment on this clonotype: The CDR3 ends on some other residue instead of the conserved phenylalanine or tryptophan, so this is likely a read error. This chain uses TRBV7-2 with TRBJ2-5, with D perhaps matching TRBD1 or TRBD2 (6 bases each). With 7 bases removed from V and 2 bases from J, the gap between germline ends came to 23 bases. This CDR3 spans 17 amino acids. From germline, CDR1 is SGHTA and CDR2 FQGNSA. CDR3 bases: TGTGCCAGCACCCCCCTCCCGGGGGCTAGCCTACAAGAGACCCAGTACTCC. It translates to CASTPLPGASLQETQYS.

This rearrangement joins TRBV10-3 to TRBJ2-1, with 7 positions matching TRBD2. The germline V gene encodes CDR1 ENHRY and CDR2 SYGVKD. This CDR3 is 14 amino acids long. Germline trimming cut 4 bases from V and 2 bases from J; bases unmatched to any gene: 2. This CDR3 reads CAISGGTTYNEQFF. In DNA, the CDR3 is TGTGCCATCAGTGGAGGGACTACCTACAATGAGCAGTTCTTC.

This clonotype is a singleton in its sample. The chain links TRBV4-3 to TRBJ2-5, with D perhaps TRBD1 (9 bases). The CDR3 runs to 16 residues. The germline V gene has CDR1 LGHNA and CDR2 YSLEER. The germline V and J ends were trimmed by 4 bases and 4 bases, with 19 bases remaining between them. CDR3 sequence: CASSRTGGGGPETQYF. In DNA form, the CDR3 reads TGCGCCAGCAGCCGTACAGGGGGCGGGGGGCCAGAGACCCAGTACTTC.